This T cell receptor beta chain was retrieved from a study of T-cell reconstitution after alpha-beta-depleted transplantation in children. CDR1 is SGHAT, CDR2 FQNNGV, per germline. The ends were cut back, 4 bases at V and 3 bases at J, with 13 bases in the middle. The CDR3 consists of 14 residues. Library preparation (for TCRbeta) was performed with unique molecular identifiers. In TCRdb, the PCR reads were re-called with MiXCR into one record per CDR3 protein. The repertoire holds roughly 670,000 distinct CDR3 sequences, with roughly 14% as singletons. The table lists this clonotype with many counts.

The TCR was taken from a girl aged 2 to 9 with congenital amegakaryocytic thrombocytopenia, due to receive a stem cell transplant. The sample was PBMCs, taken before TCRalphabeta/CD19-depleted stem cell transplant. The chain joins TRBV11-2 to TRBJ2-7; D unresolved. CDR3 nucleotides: TGTGCCAGCAGCTCCGCGCAAAGGTACTACGAGCAGTACTTC. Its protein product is CASSSAQRYYEQYF.